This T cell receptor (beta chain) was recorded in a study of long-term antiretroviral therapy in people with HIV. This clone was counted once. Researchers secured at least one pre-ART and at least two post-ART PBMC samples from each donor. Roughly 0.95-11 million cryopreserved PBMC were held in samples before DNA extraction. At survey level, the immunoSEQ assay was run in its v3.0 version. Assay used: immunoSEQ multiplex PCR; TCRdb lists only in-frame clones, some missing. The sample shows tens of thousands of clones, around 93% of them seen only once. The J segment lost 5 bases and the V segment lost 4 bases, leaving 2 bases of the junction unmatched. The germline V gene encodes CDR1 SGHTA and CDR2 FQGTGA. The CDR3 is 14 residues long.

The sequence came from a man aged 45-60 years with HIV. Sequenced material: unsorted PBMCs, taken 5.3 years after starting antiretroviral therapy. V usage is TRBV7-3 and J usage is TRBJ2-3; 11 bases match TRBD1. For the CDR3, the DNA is TGTGCCAGCAGCTCGGGACAGGGGGTAGATACGCAGTATTTT. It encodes CASSSGQGVDTQYF.